These 3 T cell receptor beta chains came from one sample sequenced in a study of cytomegalovirus exposure and HLA in healthy donors. The study ran its PCR with 60 Vbeta and 13 Jbeta primers. Data came from immunoSEQ multiplex PCR; TCRdb stores just in-frame clones and leaves some out. This repertoire shows about 96,000 clones, about four fifths found once; its top ten account for roughly 3%. Material for sequencing was PBMCs. These receptors were taken from a female donor in good health and CMV-seropositive.

The rearrangement uses TRBV6-1 and TRBJ1-4; 9 nucleotides agree with TRBD1. CDR3 length: 14 residues. The V gene end was trimmed by 6 bases and the J gene end by 5 bases; junction bases not matched to a gene: 4. Germline values: CDR1 MNHNS, CDR2 SASEGT. The CDR3: CASSWTGANEKLFF. The CDR3 DNA sequence: TGTGCCAGCAGCTGGACAGGGGCGAATGAAAAACTGTTTTTT.

This rearrangement joins TRBV19 to TRBJ2-5; 8 bases agree with TRBD1. The J call may not be correct, given that the DNA end is closer to TRBJ2-7. Germline V gene lookup returns CDR1 LNHDA and CDR2 SQIVND (reference sequence). The CDR3 extends over 13 amino acids. CDR3 coding DNA: TGTGCCAGTATGAGGCAGGGGGCCCACGAGCAGTACTTC. Translating gives CASMRQGAHEQYF.

This chain connects TRBV4-1 to TRBJ1-4, with TRBD1 matching 9 bases. J was trimmed by 7 bases and V by 0 bases; bases with no gene match: 9. Germline V lookup: CDR1 MGHRA, CDR2 YSYEKL. CDR3 length equals 17 residues. The CDR3 spells CASSQDGGTGSAEKLFF. CDR3 sequence (DNA): TGCGCCAGCAGCCAAGATGGAGGGACAGGGTCGGCTGAAAAACTGTTTTTT.